This T cell receptor (beta chain) stems from a study of blood T cell repertoires in COVID-19. Study-level background: Sources were T cells, B-cell-depleted T cells, or PBMCs; the material itself was cDNA or gDNA.

Per the study methods: Counts of nucleated cells, estimated from reference gene primer amplification, were obtained. The repertoire was sequenced with immunoSEQ multiplex PCR; TCRdb's copy has only in-frame clones and lacks some. D and trimming come from the DNA, and the V and J calls and clone size come from that table. The repertoire holds roughly 52,000 clones, with roughly 89% as singletons. From germline, CDR1 is MDHEN and CDR2 SYDVKM. This CDR3 has 15 residues. Trimming cost V 6 bases and J 0 bases; bases outside gene matches: 4. V gene TRBV28 combines with J gene TRBJ2-7, with 11 bases fitting TRBD1. The TCR was taken from a woman aged 80 or over with acute or convalescent COVID-19. The sample comprised peripheral blood. CDR3 DNA: TGTGCCAGCAGGGGGGACAGGGGGATCTCCTACGAGCAGTACTTC. It encodes CASRGDRGISYEQYF.